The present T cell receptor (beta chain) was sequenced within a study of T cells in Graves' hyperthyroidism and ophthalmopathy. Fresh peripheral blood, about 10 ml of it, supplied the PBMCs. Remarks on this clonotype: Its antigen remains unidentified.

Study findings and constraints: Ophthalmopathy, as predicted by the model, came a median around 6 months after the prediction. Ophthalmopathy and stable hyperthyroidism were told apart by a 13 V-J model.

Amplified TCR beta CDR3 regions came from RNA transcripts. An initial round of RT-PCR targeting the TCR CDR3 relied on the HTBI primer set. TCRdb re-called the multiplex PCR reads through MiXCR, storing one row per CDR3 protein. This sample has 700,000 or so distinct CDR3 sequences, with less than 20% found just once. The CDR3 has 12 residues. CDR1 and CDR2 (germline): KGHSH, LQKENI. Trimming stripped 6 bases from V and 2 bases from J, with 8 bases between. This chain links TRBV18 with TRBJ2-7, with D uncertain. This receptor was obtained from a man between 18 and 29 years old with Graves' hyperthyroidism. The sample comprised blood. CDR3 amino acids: CASSDATYEQYF. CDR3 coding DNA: TGTGCCAGCTCCGATGCCACCTACGAGCAGTACTTC. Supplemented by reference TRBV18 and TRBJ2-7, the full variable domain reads NAGVMQNPRHLVRRRGQEARLRCSPMKGHSHVYWYRQLPEEGLKFMVYLQKENIIDESGMPKERFSAEFPKEGPSILRIQQVVRGDSAAYFCASSDATYEQYFGPGTRLTVT.